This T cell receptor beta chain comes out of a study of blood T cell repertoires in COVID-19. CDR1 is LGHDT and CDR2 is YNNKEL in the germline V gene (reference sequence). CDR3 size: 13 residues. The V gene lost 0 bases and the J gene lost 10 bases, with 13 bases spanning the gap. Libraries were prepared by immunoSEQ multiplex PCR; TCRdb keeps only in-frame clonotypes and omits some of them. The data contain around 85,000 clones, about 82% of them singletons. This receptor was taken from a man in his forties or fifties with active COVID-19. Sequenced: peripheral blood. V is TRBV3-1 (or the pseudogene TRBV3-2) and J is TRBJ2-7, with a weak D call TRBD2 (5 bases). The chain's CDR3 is CASSQDARRAQYF. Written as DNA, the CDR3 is TGTGCCAGCAGCCAAGACGCCCGGCGGGCCCAGTACTTC.